This section outlines one TCR beta chain sequence together with its context. This is likely a read error, given that the CDR3 carries no conserved phenylalanine or tryptophan at its end. The limits of the CDR3 on the DNA are not certain, so only TCRdb's listed CDR3 is given. Termini included, the CDR3 measures 13 amino acids. Germline V gives CDR1 LNHNV, CDR2 YYDKDF (reference sequence). Primed by a sample-barcoded 5' primer and a J-beta primer mix, a second PCR proceeded for 7 to 11 cycles. TCRdb used MiXCR to reprocess the 5' RACE reads, holding one entry per CDR3 protein. The repertoire holds 800,000 to 950,000 distinct CDR3 sequences, roughly 28% seen once, with approximately 10% in the top ten. These data belong to a study of blood T cells in healthy people across ages. These data are also associated with another study on T cells of mothers and their children.

The J gene is TRBJ1-2, the V gene TRBV15. This sequence originates from a woman aged 40 to 55 in good health. Sequencing was performed on blood. The CDR3 spells CATSRGAVYGYTL.